This T cell receptor beta chain derives from a study of blood T cell repertoires in COVID-19. Trimming took 3 bases from V and 7 from J, leaving 15 bases between them. CDR1 GTSNPN and CDR2 SVGIG come from the germline V gene (reference sequence). The CDR3 is made up of 13 amino acids. This clone came up once. Produced via immunoSEQ multiplex PCR; TCRdb's table is partial and in-frame only. Counted here are about 49,000 clones, 82% occurring once; the ten biggest clones make up roughly 2.7%. Sequencing used peripheral blood. The V and J genes are TRBV30 and TRBJ1-2, with D perhaps matching TRBD1 (5 bases). The TCR was taken from a woman aged 55-70 years with acute or convalescent COVID-19. The CDR3 DNA follows: TGTGCCTGGAGGACAGTACTTGAACTTGGCTACACCTTC. Protein: CAWRTVLELGYTF.